The source of this TCR beta chain is a study of T cell responses to AZD1222 COVID-19 vaccine. Repertoires were generated with immunoSEQ multiplex PCR, while TCRdb's copy carries only in-frame clones and drops some. The sample shows approximately 170,000 clones, about 90% of them seen only once. Worth noting for this clone: Its target is not known.

General observations from the study: At study baseline, merely six AZD1222 recipients were seropositive.

CDR1 is SGHVS and CDR2 is FQNEAQ in the germline V gene. The CDR3 runs to 15 residues. After removal of 5 bases from V and 5 bases from J, the junction contained 9 bases not matched to a gene. Source: peripheral blood, taken 28 days after the second AZD1222 dose. The gene calls are TRBV7-8 and TRBJ2-3; 8 nucleotides line up with TRBD2. The receptor comes from an adult who received the AZD1222 COVID-19 vaccine. For the CDR3, the DNA is TGTGCCAGCAGCCGAGCCGGGGGGGGGCAAGATACGCAGTATTTT. Its protein is CASSRAGGGQDTQYF.